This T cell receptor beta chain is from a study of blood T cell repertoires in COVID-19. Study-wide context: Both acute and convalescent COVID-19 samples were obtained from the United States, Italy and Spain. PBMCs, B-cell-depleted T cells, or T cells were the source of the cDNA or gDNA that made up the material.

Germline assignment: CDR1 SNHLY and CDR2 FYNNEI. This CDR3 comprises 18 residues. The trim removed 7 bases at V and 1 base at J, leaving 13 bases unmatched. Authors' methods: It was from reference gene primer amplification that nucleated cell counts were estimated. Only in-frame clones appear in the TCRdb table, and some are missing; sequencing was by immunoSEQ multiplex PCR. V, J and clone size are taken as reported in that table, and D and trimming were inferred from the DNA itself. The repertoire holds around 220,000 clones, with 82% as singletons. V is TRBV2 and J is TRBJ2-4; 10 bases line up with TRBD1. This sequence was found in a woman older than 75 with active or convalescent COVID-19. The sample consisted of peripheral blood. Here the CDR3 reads CASTLVPGQGWAKNIQYF. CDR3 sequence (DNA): TGTGCCAGCACTCTCGTCCCGGGACAGGGGTGGGCCAAAAACATTCAGTACTTC.